Listed below are T cell receptor beta chains from one sample, sequenced in a study of T-cell memory formation after mild COVID-19. Using its own MiXCR run on the 5' RACE reads, TCRdb lists one record per CDR3 protein. The data hold 300,000 to 350,000 distinct CDR3 sequences, with around 19% observed a single time. Sequencing input: PBMCs or a T cell subset sorted from them (not recorded which). The receptor set was obtained from a man younger than 30 who had mild COVID-19 (a few samples of this study predate the infection). Cell type and time point are not known. Each CDR3 is given with its conserved first and last residue. D genes are given only for firm matches. The listing skips clone size in some rows; elsewhere it reads once, few, many or a size class.

V gene,CDR3 length,clone size,D gene,J gene,CDR3 DNA,CDR3 protein
TRBV9,14,few,NA,TRBJ2-5,TGTGCCAGCAGCCCCCAGCTAGGAGAAGAGACCCAGTACTTC,CASSPQLGEETQYF
TRBV6-5,15,few,TRBD2,TRBJ2-3,TGTGCCAGCAGCCGACTAGCGGGGGCCACAGATACGCAGTATTTT,CASSRLAGATDTQYF
TRBV6-6,15,few,NA,TRBJ1-1,TGTGCCAGCAGTTGGGGGGGGGAGAAGAACACTGAAGCTTTCTTT,CASSWGGEKNTEAFF
TRBV2,16,NA,NA,TRBJ1-1,TGTGCCAGCAGTGAAGCGCTGGGCAGACCGAACACTGAAGCTTTCTTT,CASSEALGRPNTEAFF
TRBV6-2/TRBV6-3,14,few,NA,TRBJ2-2,TGTGCCAGCAGTTACCATGTAAACACCGGGGAGCTGTTTTTT,CASSYHVNTGELFF
TRBV27,13,NA,TRBD1,TRBJ1-1,TGTGCCAGCAGTTTACACAGGGGCACTGAAGCTTTCTTT,CASSLHRGTEAFF
TRBV5-1,16,few,NA,TRBJ1-6,TGCGCCAGCAGCTGGACCGGGACGTACTATAATTCACCCCTCCACTTT,CASSWTGTYYNSPLHF
TRBV11-2,11,few,NA,TRBJ1-1,TGTGCCAGCACCGAGATCACTGAAGCTTTCTTT,CASTEITEAFF
TRBV12-3/TRBV12-4,15,few,NA,TRBJ2-6,TGTGCCAGCAGTCAGGGGCAATCTGGGGCCAACGTCCTGACTTTC,CASSQGQSGANVLTF
TRBV6-6,13,NA,NA,TRBJ2-1,TGTGCCAGCATCGAGATCACGACCAATGAGCAGTTCTTC,CASIEITTNEQFF
TRBV20-1,14,NA,TRBD1,TRBJ2-5,TGCAGTGGCTCGACCGTGCAGGGGGCTGAGACCCAGTACTTC,CSGSTVQGAETQYF
TRBV29-1,13,NA,NA,TRBJ2-5,TGCAGCGTTGAAGAGGGTGACCGAGAGACCCAGTACTTC,CSVEEGDRETQYF
TRBV6-6,16,few,TRBD1,TRBJ1-1,TGTGCCAGCAGTTACTCAGGACAGGGTGGCGGGCCTGAAGCTTTCTTT,CASSYSGQGGGPEAFF
TRBV10-3,13,NA,NA,TRBJ2-7,TGTGCCATCAGTGACTACGGGACGAACGAGCAGTACTTC,CAISDYGTNEQYF
TRBV3-1,12,few,NA,TRBJ1-1,TGTGCCAGCAGCCATGGACCAAACGGGGCTTTCTTT,CASSHGPNGAFF
TRBV11-3,19,NA,NA,TRBJ2-1,TGTGCCAGCAGCTTAGGGGGTAGCCTAGCAGGGGTCCTCGGCAATGAGCAGTTCTTC,CASSLGGSLAGVLGNEQFF
TRBV7-6,16,NA,NA,TRBJ2-2,TGTGCCAGCAGCTTAGACGGGGGCGGCACCCGAGGGGAGCTGTTTTTT,CASSLDGGGTRGELFF
TRBV19,15,NA,NA,TRBJ1-5,TGTGCCAGTAGTATTACGGGATATAGCAATCAGCCCCAGCATTTT,CASSITGYSNQPQHF
TRBV7-9,16,NA,TRBD1,TRBJ2-5,TGTGCCAGCAGCGCACCACCGGGGACAGGGGAAGAGACCCAGTACTTC,CASSAPPGTGEETQYF
TRBV6-6,17,few,TRBD1,TRBJ1-5,TGTGCCAGCAGTAACCACCGGGACAGCTATAGCAATCAGCCCCAGCATTTT,CASSNHRDSYSNQPQHF
TRBV7-4,14,NA,NA,TRBJ2-1,TGTGCCAGCAGCTTACCTGGACCGCGCAAGGAGCAGTTCTTC,CASSLPGPRKEQFF
TRBV24-1,15,NA,NA,TRBJ2-5,TGTGCCACCAGTGATCCAGGGGAGGGCGAAGAGACCCAGTACTTC,CATSDPGEGEETQYF
TRBV28,17,NA,NA,TRBJ2-5,TGTGCCAGCAGTTTCCCCACCGACAGTTCGTACCAAGAGACCCAGTACTTC,CASSFPTDSSYQETQYF
TRBV7-9,14,few,NA,TRBJ1-2,TGTGCCAGCAGCCCCCGGAACTCATTGGGGGGCTACACCTTC,CASSPRNSLGGYTF
TRBV7-2,13,NA,NA,TRBJ2-4,TGTGCCAGCAGCCCCCGTGGCCGAAACATTCAGTACTTC,CASSPRGRNIQYF
TRBV25-1,16,NA,TRBD2,TRBJ2-1,TGTGCCAGCAGTGAATCAGGACTAGCGGGGGGCCCCGAGCAGTTCTTC,CASSESGLAGGPEQFF
TRBV7-9,13,NA,NA,TRBJ2-3,TGTGCCAGCAGCCGAATGAGCACAGATACGCAGTATTTT,CASSRMSTDTQYF
TRBV18,14,NA,TRBD1,TRBJ1-4,TGTGCCAGCTCTTCTGGACAGGCCCAAGAAAAACTGTTTTTT,CASSSGQAQEKLFF
TRBV7-9,19,few,TRBD2,TRBJ2-6,TGTGCCAGCAGCTTAGCCTGGGGAGGGTTAGAAACTGGGGCCAACGTCCTGACTTTC,CASSLAWGGLETGANVLTF
TRBV4-1,13,few,NA,TRBJ1-1,TGCGCCAGCAGCCAACTCCCCCTCACTGAAGCTTTCTTT,CASSQLPLTEAFF
TRBV18,14,once,TRBD1,TRBJ1-1,TGTGCCAGCTCGGCGACAGGGGGGGAGGCCAAAGCTTTCTTT,CASSATGGEAKAFF
TRBV5-1,16,NA,NA,TRBJ2-6,TGCGCCAGCCGCGCCGGGACCGGGGCTGGGGCCAACGTCCTGACTTTC,CASRAGTGAGANVLTF
TRBV7-2,14,NA,NA,TRBJ1-1,TGTGCCAGCAGCTTATGGGCAGATCAGACTGAAGCTTTCTTT,CASSLWADQTEAFF
TRBV2,11,NA,NA,TRBJ2-7,TGTGCCAGCAGGGAGGCCTACGAGCAGTACTTC,CASREAYEQYF